The clone carrying this T cell receptor beta chain was seen ten or more times. What it binds is not known. This sample was included in a study of tumor-infiltrating lymphocytes in primary liver carcinoma. On the study more broadly: The patients, men and women alike, were aged 30 to 69 years. Study-wide results and caveats: Between tumor regions, pairs overlapped more than tumor-adjacent and tumor-blood pairs did. Samples, which were bulk and unsorted, did not allow CD4+ and CD8+ repertoires to be compared.

Unsorted whole blood served as the source of blood RNA, and germline DNA was extracted as well. HBV chronically infected the treatment-naive patients. V lost 4 bases, J lost 5 bases, and 12 bases lay in between. The CDR3 contains 12 residues. The germline V gene encodes CDR1 SQVTM and CDR2 ANQGSEA. TCR beta cDNA came from roughly 550 ng total RNA, primed with a constant-region primer. It was through three nested multiplex PCR rounds of slightly modified ARM-PCR that TCR beta libraries arose. The opening two PCR rounds, around 11 cycles each, paired TRBV1-TRBV30 forward primers with a C-beta reverse primer. MiXCR was run by TCRdb on the multiplex PCR reads, yielding one entry per CDR3 protein. The table has around 330,000 distinct CDR3 sequences, 65% seen once.

Specimen: peripheral blood. The TCR originated in a man in his forties with primary liver carcinoma and hepatitis B virus infection. The rearrangement links TRBV29-1 to TRBJ2-7, with no clear D. The CDR3 DNA reads TGCAGCGTTGTAGAGCCGAAGGACGAGCAGTACTTC. Translated: CSVVEPKDEQYF.